This note documents a single T cell receptor (beta chain) sequence. In the study's own analysis: Cell counts per sample came from amplifying reference gene primers. Measured with immunoSEQ multiplex PCR; TCRdb has only the in-frame clones, and not every one. From that table come the V and J calls and clone size; the DNA was used to work out D and trimming. Of 250,000 or so clones in the sample, about nine tenths were seen once. This entry comes from a study of blood T cell repertoires in COVID-19. Background on the study: Acute and convalescent COVID-19 specimens originated in the United States, Italy and Spain. PBMCs, B-cell-depleted T cells, or T cells provided the cDNA or gDNA that made up the material.

Participants were placed into cohorts based on the clinical history they reported. The sample consisted of PBMCs or T cells enriched from blood (not recorded which). The sequence derives from a woman under 40 with acute COVID-19.

The CDR3 DNA follows: TGTGCCAGCAGCTTAGGGGGGGATGCTGAAGCTTTCTTT. Encoded protein: CASSLGGDAEAFF. The chain combines TRBV7-9 with TRBJ1-1; TRBD1 might be the D (5 bases). V lost 1 base and J 6 bases, leaving 9 bases between the germline ends. Germline V gives CDR1 SEHNR, CDR2 FQNEAQ (reference sequence). CDR3 length: 13 residues.